The rows below give T cell receptor beta chains drawn from one sample of a study of blood T cell repertoires in COVID-19. This table comes from immunoSEQ multiplex PCR, and its TCRdb copy is limited to in-frame clones, with some not included. The sample yields about 290,000 clones, roughly 89% seen once. What was sequenced was peripheral blood. Every receptor here comes from a young woman with active or convalescent COVID-19. Each CDR3 is given with its conserved first and last residue. D genes are given only for firm matches. Not every row has a clone size; where given, it reads once, few, many or a size class.

cdr3_aa	cdr3_nt	clone_size	v_call	j_call	d_call
CASSNIWTGPNTEAFF	TGCGCCAGCAGCAACATCTGGACAGGCCCGAACACTGAAGCTTTCTTT	NA	TRBV5-1	TRBJ1-1	TRBD1
CATSDSNRGEGPDTQYF	TGTGCCACCAGTGATTCTAACAGGGGGGAGGGCCCAGATACGCAGTATTTT	NA	TRBV24-1	TRBJ2-3	NA
CASSLVLAYEQYF	TGTGCCAGCAGCTTAGTCTTAGCCTACGAGCAGTACTTC	NA	TRBV7-8	TRBJ2-7	NA
CASSYEAGHNSPLHF	TGTGCCAGCAGTTACGAGGCAGGGCATAATTCACCCCTCCACTTT	NA	TRBV6-6	TRBJ1-6	NA
CASSFSRGEQYF	TGTGCCAGCAGCTTTTCCCGGGGCGAGCAGTACTTC	NA	TRBV7-9	TRBJ2-7	NA
CASSFDLTALNTEAFF	TGTGCCAGCAGTTTCGACCTGACAGCATTGAACACTGAAGCTTTCTTT	NA	TRBV27	TRBJ1-1	NA
CASSQEGTLHF	TGTGCCAGCAGTCAGGAGGGCACCCTCCACTTT	NA	TRBV6-5	TRBJ1-6	NA
CASSLDRGDTQYF	TGTGCCAGCAGCTTAGATCGAGGGGATACGCAGTATTTT	NA	TRBV11-1	TRBJ2-3	NA
CASSPVSGEQFF	TGTGCCAGCAGCCCAGTTTCCGGGGAGCAGTTCTTC	NA	TRBV7-8	TRBJ2-1	NA
CASGRALTGGTDTQYF	TGTGCTAGTGGCCGCGCACTGACAGGGGGCACAGATACGCAGTATTTT	NA	TRBV12-5	TRBJ2-3	TRBD1
CASSQTGYRQPQHF	TGTGCCAGCAGCCAGACAGGGTACAGGCAGCCCCAGCATTTT	NA	TRBV9	TRBJ1-5	TRBD1
CASSLLIAGGYNEQFF	TGTGCCAGCAGTTTATTAATAGCGGGGGGGTACAATGAGCAGTTCTTC	NA	TRBV27	TRBJ2-1	TRBD2
CASSEVGGSYNEQFF	TGTGCCAGCAGTGAAGTGGGGGGCTCCTACAATGAGCAGTTCTTC	NA	TRBV6-1	TRBJ2-1	NA
CASSQDVQKETQYF	TGCGCCAGCAGCCAAGATGTACAGAAAGAGACCCAGTACTTC	few	TRBV4-3	TRBJ2-5	NA
CASSLYWTGSNEQYF	TGTGCCAGCAGCTTGTATTGGACAGGGTCTAACGAGCAGTACTTC	NA	TRBV5-8	TRBJ2-7	TRBD1
CASSLAGRVVGEQYF	TGTGCCAGCAGCTTAGCGGGGCGGGTTGTGGGGGAGCAGTACTTC	NA	TRBV28	TRBJ2-7	TRBD2
CASSLRDRGSQEAFF	TGTGCCAGCAGTCTCCGGGACAGAGGGTCACAAGAAGCTTTCTTT	NA	TRBV6-4	TRBJ1-1	TRBD1
CASSETGEAFYEQYF	TGTGCCAGCAGTGAAACGGGGGAGGCTTTCTACGAGCAGTACTTC	few	TRBV6-1	TRBJ2-7	NA
CASSLRAGTVYNSPLHF	TGTGCCAGCAGCTTGAGGGCCGGGACAGTCTATAATTCACCCCTCCACTTT	NA	TRBV5-6	TRBJ1-6	TRBD1
CASSRRARGWETQYF	TGTGCCAGCAGCCGAAGGGCGCGGGGATGGGAGACCCAGTACTTC	NA	TRBV5-6	TRBJ2-5	NA
CASSDEPSSYNSPLHF	TGTGCCAGCAGCGATGAACCCAGCTCCTATAATTCACCCCTCCACTTT	NA	TRBV9	TRBJ1-6	NA
CASSLRMEGTDTQYF	TGTGCCAGCAGTTTAAGAATGGAGGGAACAGATACGCAGTATTTT	NA	TRBV28	TRBJ2-3	NA
CASSLGGDSNQPQHF	TGTGCCAGCAGCCTGGGGGGGGACAGCAATCAGCCCCAGCATTTT	NA	TRBV28	TRBJ1-5	NA
CASSKQGYGYTF	TGTGCCAGCAGCAAACAGGGGTATGGCTACACCTTC	NA	TRBV27	TRBJ1-2	TRBD1
CASSVEDRVNSPLHF	TGTGCCAGCAGCGTAGAAGACAGGGTAAATTCACCCCTCCACTTT	few	TRBV9	TRBJ1-6	TRBD1
CAISESSSGELFF	TGTGCCATCAGTGAGTCGAGTTCCGGGGAGCTGTTTTTT	once	TRBV10-3	TRBJ2-2	NA
CASQPGGAGNEQYF	TGTGCCAGCCAACCAGGGGGCGCCGGCAACGAGCAGTACTTC	NA	TRBV7-9	TRBJ2-7	TRBD1
CASGLYRNGGITYNEQFF	TGTGCTAGTGGTTTGTACCGTAATGGGGGGATAACCTACAATGAGCAGTTCTTC	NA	TRBV12-5	TRBJ2-1	NA
CASSYLGRRTEAFF	TGTGCCAGCAGTTACCTCGGACGGAGGACTGAAGCTTTCTTT	NA	TRBV6-2/TRBV6-3	TRBJ1-1	NA
CASSLEAGGQSGYTF	TGTGCCAGCAGCTTAGAGGCGGGGGGGCAGAGTGGCTACACCTTC	NA	TRBV7-9	TRBJ1-2	NA
CASSEVRRGTGELFF	TGTGCCAGCAGTGAAGTTCGGAGGGGCACCGGGGAGCTGTTTTTT	NA	TRBV6-1	TRBJ2-2	NA